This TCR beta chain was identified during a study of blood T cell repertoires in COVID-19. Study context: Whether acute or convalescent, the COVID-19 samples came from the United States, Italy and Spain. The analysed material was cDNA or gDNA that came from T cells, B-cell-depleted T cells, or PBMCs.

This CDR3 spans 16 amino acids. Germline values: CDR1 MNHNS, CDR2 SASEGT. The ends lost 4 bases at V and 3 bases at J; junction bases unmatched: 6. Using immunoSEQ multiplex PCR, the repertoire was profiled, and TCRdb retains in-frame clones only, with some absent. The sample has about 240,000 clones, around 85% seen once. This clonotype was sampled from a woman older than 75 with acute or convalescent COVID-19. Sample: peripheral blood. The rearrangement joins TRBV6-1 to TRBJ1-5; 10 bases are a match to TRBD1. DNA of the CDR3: TGTGCCAGCAGTGTCTCGACAGGGGGCCTCAATCAGCCCCAGCATTTT. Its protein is CASSVSTGGLNQPQHF.